Below, one T cell receptor (beta chain) is given with its context. The sample holds a few counts of this clonotype. Its antigen remains undetermined. No base-level quality is on record; no much larger clone is a single base apart. Donors were a few dozen systemically healthy Caucasian individuals from Russia aged roughly 6 to 100 years. Each donor gave ten milliliters of peripheral blood, collected into EDTA-treated Vacutainer tubes. Ficoll-Paque density-gradient centrifugation was used to isolate PBMCs, with at least 6 million obtained per sample. Trizol reagent was used to extract total RNA from PBMCs, with at least 5 micrograms per sample. For every donor, an aliquot of PBMCs went through flow cytometry to measure the percentages of naive CD45RAhigh/CD27high T cells. V and J lose 2 bases and 5 bases, and a span of 15 bases separates them. CDR1 and CDR2 (DFQATT, SNEGSKA) derive from the germline V gene (reference sequence). The CDR3 contains 14 residues, cysteine and phenylalanine counted. The entry retains the CDR3 DNA only, 42 bases that are in frame from base 1.

The data are from a study of blood T cells in healthy people across ages (dated by TCRdb to between 2014 and 2017). With regard to the full study: In model experiments, template switching captured roughly one uniquely barcoded TCR beta cDNA molecule for every two T cells. To track age-related changes in TCR beta repertoire diversity, the study relied on deep sequencing normalized with unique cDNA molecular identifiers. Four age groups were formed from the donors: young (average 16 years), middle-aged (less than 40), aged (about 62) and long-lived (less than 85). The study analyzed two additional independent replicas of 1 million unique cDNA reads from the same blood draw for two donors, one aged 18 to 30 and one aged 80 or older.

The library came from 5' RACE. Data came from an Illumina HiSeq 2500. A second PCR of about 7 to 12 cycles was performed with a sample-barcoded 5' primer and a J-beta primer mix. A unique molecular identifier was introduced onto each TCR beta cDNA molecule by a template-switch 5' adaptor carrying 12 random nucleotides. Each sample yielded at least 2.5 million CDR3-containing paired-end reads. First-strand cDNA synthesis was performed from all RNA using the Mint cDNA synthesis kit, with priming by a TRBC-specific oligonucleotide. After uracil-DNA glycosylase treatment, a first 18-cycle PCR used universal primers M1SS and BC2_uni_R on all cDNA. On the authors' methods: For normalization, 1 million high-quality reads were randomly selected from each sample, with every read carrying a distinct molecular identifier. Instead of being binned into consensus sequences, reads that shared molecular identifiers were thrown out. MiTCR, set to a Q25 quality threshold and the strictest error-elimination algorithm, was used for CDR3 identification, clonotype clustering and error correction. A nonparametric unseen species model with Euler transformation was used to estimate a lower bound on total TCR beta diversity. Starting from the raw public reads, TCRdb applied fastp trimming at Q25, assembled clones with MiXCR and retained in-frame beta chains. For every CDR3 protein sequence, its rows merge into one entry that carries the most common genes and DNA. The V and J calls, along with clone size, are taken from TCRdb and not from the paper's own processing. Recorded for this sample are around 700,000 distinct CDR3 sequences; approximately 25% of them occurred a single time. Together, the top ten hold 9% to 9.5% of the sample.

What the work shows at the level of the full study, not this receptor alone: Total diversity estimates from one million sequenced T cells were considered lower bounds and underestimates. Observed TCR beta diversity per million T cells fell roughly linearly with age, and a significant reduction was already apparent by age around 39. Bulk unsorted PBMC profiling prevented conclusive comparison of naive and antigen-experienced compartments. Because the CMV infection status of the donors was unknown, age-related changes in expanded clonotypes may potentially have been confounded. The long-lived group showed more naive CD4+ T cells, fewer expanded clones and increased TCR diversity than the aged group, suggesting age selection. A strong correlation was found between observed TCR beta diversity and the percentage of naive T cells measured by flow cytometry.

The data were also submitted as part of a second study, on T cells of mothers and their children. The second study reports: Nine systemically healthy Caucasian individuals served as donors, namely three mothers together with their six children. cDNA synthesis consumed the entire amount of extracted RNA, loaded at approximately 1.6 ug RNA in each 15 ul reaction. In the second PCR, the M1S primer added sample barcodes and 2-4 random nucleotides. Over 8 million TCR beta CDR3 reads were obtained for each mother, and 3 million to 3.5 million reads were obtained for each child. Thymic selection similarly shapes TCR recombination output in related and unrelated pairs, with minor effect from inherited differences. Normalized repertoire overlap was always found to be slightly, but never significantly, higher in related mother-child pairs than in unrelated mother-child pairs. Persistent microchimeric T cell clones were not detected, at a sensitivity of about 99 clones per million clonotypes. In the study, deep NGS was used to compare the TCR beta repertoires of mothers and children, and features distinguishing related mother-child pairs from unrelated individuals were sought. The mean age was 40 +/- 4 years for the mothers and roughly 11 +/- 4 years for the children. After adapter ligation with NEBNext reagents, the libraries were sequenced on Illumina HiSeq 2000 with 100+100 nt paired-end reads. Mother and child libraries were prepared a month apart and sequenced in separate runs to prevent cross-contamination. For each donor, between roughly 500,000 and 2,200,000 distinct TCR beta clonotypes were identified. Naive TCR beta clonotypes were estimated from low-frequency clonotypes matched to each donor's FACS-determined naive share, without sorting.

The TCR comes from a boy between 5 and 17 years old in good health. Sequences were obtained from blood. Recombination joined TRBV20-1 with TRBJ2-5, with the D gene too uncertain to name. The nucleotide sequence is TGCAGTGCTAGATGGCGCCTCGGCTTGGAGACCCAGTACTTC. Its product reads: CSARWRLGLETQYF.